This T cell receptor beta chain was captured in a study of blood T cell repertoires in COVID-19. In the study overall: Acute and convalescent COVID-19 samples came from the United States, Italy and Spain. Nucleic acid was either cDNA or gDNA, and it came from T cells, B-cell-depleted T cells, or PBMCs.

Per the germline V gene, CDR1 is SGHTS and CDR2 is YDEGEE. The CDR3 loop spans 16 amino acids. The V and J ends lost 4 bases and 3 bases respectively, with 19 bases between them. Using immunoSEQ multiplex PCR, the repertoire was profiled, and TCRdb retains in-frame clones only, with some absent. The sample carries 95,000 to 100,000 clones, 90% to 95% recorded once. This chain joins TRBV5-8 and TRBJ1-1; possibly TRBD1 for D (6 bases). Sequencing was carried out using peripheral blood. This sequence originates from a man between 45 and 60 years old with acute or convalescent COVID-19. This CDR3 is CASSQTGFYLDTEAFF. The CDR3 region has the DNA TGTGCCAGCAGCCAAACAGGGTTTTATTTGGACACTGAAGCTTTCTTT. The whole variable domain, remainder taken from reference TRBV5-8 and TRBJ1-1, is EAGVTQSPTHLIKTRGQQATLRCSPISGHTSVYWYQQALGLGLQFLLWYDEGEERNRGNFPPRFSGRQFPNYSSELNVNALELEDSALYLCASSQTGFYLDTEAFFGQGTRLTVV.